The present entry profiles one T cell receptor beta chain with its context. Method: immunoSEQ multiplex PCR; TCRdb's copy keeps in-frame clones and lacks some. In the table there are under 200,000 clones, 80% to 90% of which are singletons. These data come from a study of blood T cell repertoires in COVID-19. Study-wide background: The United States, Italy and Spain were the sources of the acute and convalescent COVID-19 samples. From T cells, B-cell-depleted T cells, or PBMCs came the material, which was cDNA or gDNA.

The CDR3 loop spans 12 amino acids. V trimming: 6 bases; J trimming: 2 bases; junction bases outside the gene matches: 0. Germline V gene data show CDR1 as MDHEN and CDR2 as SYDVKM. The TCR was taken from a woman in her sixties or seventies with COVID-19, enrolled during active disease. Sequencing was done on a sample of peripheral blood. The chain combines TRBV28 with TRBJ2-7; TRBD1 matches 8 bases. CDR3 amino acids: CASRTGAYEQYF. In nucleotides, the CDR3 is TGTGCCAGCAGGACAGGGGCCTACGAGCAGTACTTC.